Listed below are T cell receptor beta chains from one sample, sequenced in a study of T cells in localized non-small cell lung cancer. Assay used: immunoSEQ multiplex PCR; TCRdb lists only in-frame clones, some missing. Of around 25,000 clones in the sample, approximately 86% were seen once. The sequences come from peripheral blood, collected before any cancer treatment. The source of these receptors is a female donor over 55 with stage I lung adenocarcinoma. Each CDR3 is given with its conserved first and last residue. Each record gives: J gene, V gene, D gene, clone size, CDR3 protein, CDR3 DNA. A D gene is named only where the DNA matches it firmly. Only some rows state a clone size, as once, few, many or a class for expanded clones.

>TRBJ1-2|TRBV6-1|-|-
CASSGPPNYGYTF
TGTGCCAGCAGTGGACCACCCAACTATGGCTACACCTTC
>TRBJ2-5|TRBV2|-|-
CASSLATETQYF
TGTGCCAGCAGCCTAGCCACAGAGACCCAGTACTTC
>TRBJ1-5|TRBV4-1|TRBD1|-
CASSQTILRGNNQPQHF
TGCGCCAGCAGCCAAACTATACTCAGGGGGAACAATCAGCCCCAGCATTTT
>TRBJ1-1|TRBV7-3|-|medium-sized
CASSLGTEAFF
TGTGCCAGCAGCCTGGGCACTGAAGCTTTCTTT
>TRBJ1-5|TRBV7-9|TRBD1|-
CASSLVVSGTGNLNQPQHF
TGTGCCAGCAGCTTGGTCGTGTCGGGGACAGGGAACCTTAATCAGCCCCAGCATTTT
>TRBJ1-1|TRBV5-4|TRBD1|few
CASSSLGGQALRAFF
TGTGCCAGCAGTTCGTTGGGCGGACAGGCCCTGCGGGCTTTCTTT
>TRBJ1-2|TRBV6-1|-|-
CASSEYKGAYGYTF
TGTGCCAGCAGTGAATACAAAGGGGCCTATGGCTACACCTTC
>TRBJ2-3|TRBV7-6|TRBD2|-
CASSLIPSGGSTDTQYF
TGTGCCAGCAGCTTAATACCTAGCGGGGGGAGCACAGATACGCAGTATTTT
>TRBJ1-1|TRBV6-1|TRBD1|-
CASTIGTVNTEAFF
TGTGCCAGCACCATCGGGACAGTGAACACTGAAGCTTTCTTT
>TRBJ1-1|TRBV7-3|-|-
CASSGAVNTEAFF
TGTGCCAGCTCGGGGGCAGTGAACACTGAAGCTTTCTTT
>TRBJ1-1|TRBV7-8|-|-
CASSLGLRTYTEAFF
TGTGCCAGCAGCTTAGGTTTGAGGACATACACTGAAGCTTTCTTT
>TRBJ1-3|TRBV28|-|-
CASSAMGLISGNTIYF
TGTGCCAGCAGTGCAATGGGGCTGATCTCTGGAAACACCATATATTTT
>TRBJ2-4|TRBV5-6|-|-
CASSPRGAKNIQYF
TGTGCCAGCAGCCCCAGGGGAGCCAAAAACATTCAGTACTTC
>TRBJ1-1|TRBV9|-|-
CASTRRGGTEAFF
TGTGCCAGCACCCGACGTGGGGGCACTGAAGCTTTCTTT
>TRBJ1-3|TRBV6-6|-|-
CASRPPLDLGNTIYF
TGTGCCAGCAGACCACCTTTGGACCTTGGAAACACCATATATTTT
>TRBJ2-3|TRBV18|-|-
CASSPGLTDTQYF
TGTGCCAGCTCACCGGGACTGACAGATACGCAGTATTTT
>TRBJ2-7|TRBV25-1|TRBD2|-
CASSLLAGQYF
TGTGCCAGCAGCCTACTAGCGGGGCAGTACTTC
>TRBJ1-2|TRBV5-6|TRBD1|-
CASSDTGTGATNYGYTF
TGTGCCAGCAGCGATACCGGGACAGGGGCTACCAACTATGGCTACACCTTC
>TRBJ2-5|TRBV7-2|-|-
CASNNPGGIRGETQYF
TGTGCCAGCAACAACCCCGGGGGGATCAGGGGGGAGACCCAGTACTTC
>TRBJ2-1|TRBV7-3|TRBD2|-
CASSLLSGGAAEQFF
TGTGCCAGCAGCTTATTATCGGGAGGTGCCGCAGAGCAGTTCTTC
>TRBJ1-2|TRBV13|-|-
CASSSSPLGDDGYTF
TGTGCCAGCAGCTCTAGCCCCCTAGGGGATGATGGCTACACCTTC
>TRBJ2-1|TRBV7-3|TRBD2|-
CASSFRTSSYNEQFF
TGTGCCAGCAGTTTTCGGACTAGCTCCTACAATGAGCAGTTCTTC
>TRBJ2-4|TRBV6-1|TRBD2|-
CASSERTSGRSAKNIQYF
TGTGCCAGCAGTGAACGGACTAGCGGGCGATCGGCCAAAAACATTCAGTACTTC
>TRBJ2-5|TRBV5-1|-|-
CASSFWERQETQYF
TGCGCCAGCAGCTTTTGGGAAAGGCAAGAGACCCAGTACTTC
>TRBJ1-1|TRBV11-2|TRBD1|-
CASSLDTGGGTEAFF
TGTGCCAGCAGCTTAGATACAGGGGGAGGCACTGAAGCTTTCTTT
>TRBJ1-3|TRBV5-1|TRBD1|-
CASSPGQSSGNTIYF
TGCGCCAGCAGCCCGGGACAGAGCTCTGGAAACACCATATATTTT
>TRBJ2-7|TRBV14|-|-
CASSQEDASSYEQYF
TGTGCCAGCAGCCAAGAGGATGCGAGCTCCTACGAGCAGTACTTC
>TRBJ1-1|TRBV30|-|-
CAWSDGAFGGNTEAFF
TGTGCCTGGAGCGATGGGGCATTCGGCGGGAACACTGAAGCTTTCTTT
>TRBJ1-1|TRBV6-1|-|-
CASSVNRDGEAFF
TGTGCCAGCAGTGTTAACCGGGACGGTGAAGCTTTCTTT
>TRBJ1-1|TRBV6-5|TRBD1|-
CASRLGQRNTEAFF
TGTGCCAGCAGACTGGGACAGAGGAACACTGAAGCTTTCTTT
>TRBJ2-3|TRBV4-1|TRBD2|-
CASSRTSGGTTDTQYF
TGCGCCAGCTCAAGGACTAGCGGGGGGACCACAGATACGCAGTATTTT
>TRBJ1-1|TRBV11-2|-|-
CASRRGMGNTEAFF
TGTGCCAGCCGGCGGGGGATGGGAAACACTGAAGCTTTCTTT
>TRBJ1-1|TRBV5-1|-|-
CASSWAGEAFF
TGCGCCAGCAGCTGGGCGGGTGAAGCTTTCTTT
>TRBJ2-4|TRBV7-2|-|-
CASSLLGLAKNIQYF
TGTGCCAGCAGCCTACTCGGGCTAGCCAAAAACATTCAGTACTTC
>TRBJ2-3|TRBV5-4|-|-
CASSLDRYRTQYF
TGTGCCAGCAGCTTGGACAGGTACCGGACGCAGTATTTT
>TRBJ1-6|TRBV10-3|-|-
CAISEWQGDSPLHF
TGTGCCATCAGTGAGTGGCAGGGAGATTCACCCCTCCACTTT
>TRBJ2-1|TRBV15|-|-
CATSRGYNEQFF
TGTGCCACCAGCAGAGGGTACAATGAGCAGTTCTTC
>TRBJ1-1|TRBV5-1|-|-
CASSPTSGGVNTEAFF
TGCGCCAGCAGCCCAACGTCCGGGGGGGTGAACACTGAAGCTTTCTTT
>TRBJ1-1|TRBV7-8|TRBD1|-
CASSAKGANTEAFF
TGTGCCAGCAGCGCAAAGGGGGCGAACACTGAAGCTTTCTTT
>TRBJ1-4|TRBV19|-|-
CASSPTGQSQNEKLFF
TGTGCCAGTAGCCCCACCGGACAGAGCCAGAATGAAAAACTGTTTTTT
>TRBJ1-6|TRBV27|-|-
CASTGNNSPLHF
TGTGCCAGCACAGGGAATAATTCACCCCTCCACTTT
>TRBJ1-5|TRBV12-5|TRBD1|-
CASGFAGGGQPQHF
TGTGCTAGTGGTTTCGCAGGGGGCGGTCAGCCCCAGCATTTT
>TRBJ2-5|TRBV6-1|TRBD2|few
CASSDTLVTSGNF
TGTGCCAGCAGTGATACGCTCGTCACTAGCGGGAACTTC
>TRBJ2-7|TRBV29-1|-|-
CSVEREREQYF
TGCAGCGTTGAGAGGGAGCGCGAGCAGTACTTC
>TRBJ1-4|TRBV11-1|-|-
CASSLAGATNEKLFF
TGTGCCAGCAGCTTAGCAGGAGCAACTAATGAAAAACTGTTTTTT
>TRBJ2-7|TRBV18|TRBD1|once
CASSPLPGGYEQYF
TGTGCCAGCTCACCCTTACCAGGGGGCTACGAGCAGTACTTC
>TRBJ1-1|TRBV10-3|TRBD1|-
CAISDRDRLSEAFF
TGTGCCATCAGTGACCGGGACAGACTATCTGAAGCTTTCTTT
>TRBJ1-2|TRBV6-6|TRBD1|-
CASSRTGGGYTF
TGTGCCAGCAGCCGTACAGGGGGTGGCTACACCTTC
>TRBJ1-6|TRBV10-3|-|-
CAISESSAYNSPLHF
TGTGCCATCAGTGAGTCTTCAGCGTATAATTCACCCCTCCACTTT
>TRBJ2-1|TRBV10-1|TRBD2|-
CASSEQMLAGGPNEQFF
TGCGCCAGCAGTGAGCAAATGCTAGCGGGGGGGCCGAATGAGCAGTTCTTC
>TRBJ1-3|TRBV2|-|-
CASAPWGRRWGENTIYF
TGTGCCAGCGCCCCTTGGGGCCGGAGGTGGGGAGAAAACACCATATATTTT
>TRBJ1-3|TRBV5-6|-|-
CASNLLGPSSGNTIYF
TGTGCCAGCAACTTACTTGGGCCCAGCTCTGGAAACACCATATATTTT
>TRBJ2-7|TRBV10-2|TRBD2|-
CASSELRTSGSSEQYF
TGCGCCAGCAGTGAACTTAGGACTAGCGGGAGTAGCGAGCAGTACTTC
>TRBJ1-2|TRBV14|-|-
CASSQDQVYGYTF
TGTGCCAGCAGCCAAGACCAGGTCTATGGCTACACCTTC
>TRBJ2-7|TRBV5-6|TRBD2|-
CASSLLSGSSYEQYF
TGTGCCAGCAGCCTTCTTAGCGGGAGCTCCTACGAGCAGTACTTC